This TCR beta chain was found in a study of beta chain features in type 1 diabetes. General study results and limits: Moderate yet significant TCRB CDR3 shortening was seen in Type 1 diabetes patients in all four CD4+ subsets.

The investigators reverse transcribed all of the isolated RNA, so they sequenced expressed TCRB transcripts. Using immunoSEQ multiplex PCR, the repertoire was profiled, and TCRdb retains in-frame clones only, with some absent. Counted here are around 250,000 clones, about 20% occurring once; the ten biggest clones make up 0.028%. This clone was seen only a few times. Its antigen remains unidentified. Central memory, naive, regulatory and stem cell-like memory CD4+ cells were sorted by CD45RO/CCR7/CD25/CD127/CD95/CD27. This CDR3 is built from 15 residues. With 0 bases clipped from V and 10 bases from J, the junction kept 9 bases outside the gene matches. Per germline, CDR1 SGHTA and CDR2 FQGNSA.

The J gene is TRBJ2-5, the V gene TRBV7-2, with TRBD1 matching over 9 bases. Sequenced: naive CD4+ T cells from blood. The sequence came from a woman between 40 and 55 years old with type 1 diabetes. The chain's CDR3 is CASSLADRGYRVQYF. The CDR3 coding sequence is TGTGCCAGCAGCTTAGCGGACAGGGGTTATCGTGTCCAGTACTTC.